Shown below are 15 T cell receptor beta chains from a single sample sequenced in a study of identical twins. Each CDR3 protein is one row after TCRdb ran MiXCR on the 5' RACE reads. The sample shows 550,000 to 700,000 distinct CDR3 sequences, 21% of them seen only once. Another study also made use of these data, one on T cells expressing NK-cell markers.

Source material: PBMCs. The receptors originated from a woman younger than 35 in good health.

The chain couples TRBV20-1 to TRBJ2-2, with TRBD1 as a possible D gene (5 bases). V dropped 1 base and J dropped 3 bases, with 6 bases sitting between them. In germline, CDR1 is DFQATT, CDR2 SNEGSKA (reference sequence). This CDR3 is built from 13 residues. DNA of the CDR3: TGCAGTGCTAGAGGACAGTACACCGGGGAGCTGTTTTTT. Translated: CSARGQYTGELFF.

This clonotype was observed a few times. This chain joins TRBV27 and TRBJ2-1, with D unclear. The V gene lost 5 bases and the J gene lost 3 bases, with 20 bases spanning the gap. The CDR3 is 17 amino acids. Looked up from germline, CDR1 is MNHEY and CDR2 is SMNVEV (reference sequence). The CDR3 nucleotides read TGTGCCAGCAGTCTCACCCCTCTCGCGCGGAGCTACAATGAGCAGTTCTTC. It translates to CASSLTPLARSYNEQFF.

The V gene is TRBV6-2 or TRBV6-3, the J gene TRBJ2-3; D call uncertain. Germline CDR1 and CDR2: MNHEY and SVGEGT. The CDR3 runs to 16 residues. V lost 0 bases to trimming and J lost 1 base, with 11 bases between them. CDR3 region: CASSYSFQYGTDTQYF. Here the CDR3 DNA reads TGTGCCAGCAGTTACTCGTTCCAGTATGGCACAGATACGCAGTATTTT.

The chain combines TRBV7-2 with TRBJ2-3; D possibly corresponds to TRBD2 (5 bases). V dropped 2 bases and J dropped 2 bases, with 11 bases sitting between them. Germline CDR1 reads SGHTA; CDR2 reads FQGNSA. This CDR3 comprises 15 residues. The CDR3 nucleotides read TGTGCCAGCAGCTTACTACCGGACTTCACAGATACGCAGTATTTT. Translating it yields CASSLLPDFTDTQYF.

The table lists this clonotype with many counts. This sequence joins TRBV7-9 and TRBJ2-3; D may correspond to TRBD1 or TRBD2 (6 bases each). CDR3 length: 15 residues. Germline V gene sequence: CDR1 SEHNR, CDR2 FQNEAQ (reference sequence). Trimming stripped 8 bases from V and 4 bases from J, with 19 bases between. CDR3 in amino acids: CASLIGGKTADTQYF. The DNA for the CDR3 is TGTGCCAGCCTTATAGGGGGGAAAACGGCAGATACGCAGTATTTT. Supplemented by reference TRBV7-9 and TRBJ2-3, the full variable domain reads DTGVSQNPRHKITKRGQNVTFRCDPISEHNRLYWYRQTLGQGPEFLTYFQNEAQLEKSRLLSDRFSAERPKGSFSTLEIQRTEQGDSAMYLCASLIGGKTADTQYFGPGTRLTVL.

The V and J genes are TRBV7-9 and TRBJ1-1; D is uncertain. The germline gives CDR1 SEHNR, CDR2 FQNEAQ (reference sequence). Trimming shortened V by 7 bases and J by 0 bases, and 9 bases separated the two germline ends. The CDR3 consists of 13 residues. CDR3 sequence (DNA): TGTGCCAGCATCCAGGATATGAACACTGAAGCTTTCTTT. It specifies CASIQDMNTEAFF.

This clonotype was seen at least ten times. The V call is TRBV12-3 or TRBV12-4, the J call TRBJ2-7; D unresolved. Trimming shortened V by 3 bases and J by 0 bases, and 15 bases separated the two germline ends. CDR3 length: 16 amino acids. As DNA, the CDR3 is TGTGCCAGCAGTTTGGTCCTAGGCCTTAGCTCCTACGAGCAGTACTTC. It translates to CASSLVLGLSSYEQYF.

The chain employs TRBV10-2 and TRBJ2-7, with D possibly TRBD2 on 7 matching bases. The CDR3 is 14 amino acids. V was trimmed by 6 bases and J by 2 bases, leaving 14 bases between them. Per germline, CDR1 WSHSY and CDR2 SAAADI. This chain's CDR3 is CASRLEGGPYEQYF. CDR3 DNA: TGCGCCAGCAGGCTGGAGGGGGGGCCCTACGAGCAGTACTTC.

This clonotype occurred a few times. This chain connects TRBV2 to TRBJ2-7; D ambiguous. Between the trimmed V and J ends, which lost 5 bases and 3 bases, there was a span of 8 bases. CDR3 size: 12 residues. The germline V gene encodes CDR1 SNHLY and CDR2 FYNNEI. CDR3 sequence reads: CASSFNYYEQYF. CDR3 nucleotides: TGTGCCAGCAGTTTCAACTACTACGAGCAGTACTTC.

This clonotype was observed many times. The chain uses TRBV18 and TRBJ2-1; the match to TRBD2 covers 13 bases. CDR3 length: 15 residues. The germline V gene encodes CDR1 KGHSH and CDR2 LQKENI. Trimming cost V 5 bases and J 5 bases; bases outside gene matches: 3. The CDR3 protein is CASSTGLAGDNEQFF. The DNA for the CDR3 is TGTGCCAGCTCAACAGGACTAGCGGGAGACAATGAGCAGTTCTTC.

V gene TRBV20-1 combines with J gene TRBJ2-1, with 12 bases identical to TRBD2. The CDR3 is made up of 18 amino acids. Germline V gene sequence: CDR1 DFQATT, CDR2 SNEGSKA (reference sequence). The trim removed 3 bases at V and 7 bases at J, leaving 16 bases unmatched. CDR3 sequence: CSARTPGLAGSQVNEQFF. CDR3 in DNA: TGCAGTGCTAGGACCCCCGGACTAGCGGGGAGTCAGGTTAATGAGCAGTTCTTC.

This chain connects TRBV12-3 or TRBV12-4 to TRBJ2-1, with 9 bases fitting TRBD2. The CDR3 totals 17 residues. The junction had 11 bases not matched to a gene; V was cut back by 5 bases and J by 3 bases. In DNA form, the CDR3 reads TGTGCCAGCAGTCTCCCCGTGGCGGGGGGGGTCTACAATGAGCAGTTCTTC. This codes for CASSLPVAGGVYNEQFF.

The table lists this clonotype with many counts. This sequence joins TRBV24-1 and TRBJ2-1; 13 positions match TRBD2. Germline loops: CDR1 KGHDR, CDR2 SFDVKD. The CDR3 extends over 18 amino acids. Losses at the gene ends were 2 bases for V and 9 bases for J; bases not matched to a gene: 12. Here the CDR3 DNA reads TGTGCCACCAGTGATTCCACCCCAACTAGCGGGAGGGAGCCTGAGCAGTTCTTC. This gives the protein CATSDSTPTSGREPEQFF.

The chain links TRBV6-2 or TRBV6-3 to TRBJ2-5; D unresolved. This CDR3 is built from 13 residues. CDR1 is MNHEY, CDR2 SVGEGT, per germline. V dropped 10 bases and J dropped 4 bases, with 16 bases sitting between them. CDR3 sequence (DNA): TGTGCCACCGGTTTAATGCCTGTAGAGACCCAGTACTTC. Amino acid sequence: CATGLMPVETQYF.

Only a few counts were recorded for this clonotype. The V gene is TRBV20-1, the J gene TRBJ1-2; 8 bases map to TRBD1. V trimming: 5 bases; J trimming: 10 bases; junction bases outside the gene matches: 12. The CDR3 has 13 residues. CDR1 is DFQATT, CDR2 SNEGSKA, per germline (reference sequence). The DNA for the CDR3 is TGCAGTGCTGGGGACAGGACAAGAGGGTTCTACACCTTC. Translating gives CSAGDRTRGFYTF.